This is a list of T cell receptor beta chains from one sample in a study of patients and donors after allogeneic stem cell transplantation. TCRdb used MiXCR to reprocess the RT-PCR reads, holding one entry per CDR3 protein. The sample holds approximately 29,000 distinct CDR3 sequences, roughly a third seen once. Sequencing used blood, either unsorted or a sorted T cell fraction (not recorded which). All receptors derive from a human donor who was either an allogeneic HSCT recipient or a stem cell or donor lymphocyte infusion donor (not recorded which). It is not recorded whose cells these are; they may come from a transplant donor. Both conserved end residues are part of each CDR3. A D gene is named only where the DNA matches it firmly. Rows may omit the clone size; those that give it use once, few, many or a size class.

CASSFYKDEKLFF | 13 | NA | TRBV7-8 | few | TRBJ1-4
CSVRAGGKETQYF | 13 | TRBD1 | TRBV29-1 | NA | TRBJ2-5
CASSEALLGTVLNTEAFF | 18 | TRBD1 | TRBV2 | NA | TRBJ1-1
CASSFVTNSGYTF | 13 | NA | TRBV12-3/TRBV12-4 | many | TRBJ1-2
CASSVGTEEQFF | 12 | TRBD1 | TRBV7-2 | few | TRBJ2-1
CASSYVGVTEAFF | 13 | NA | TRBV6-2/TRBV6-3 | NA | TRBJ1-1
CATGRDQPQHF | 11 | NA | TRBV10-3 | NA | TRBJ1-5
CSARDHADTQYF | 12 | NA | TRBV20-1 | NA | TRBJ2-3
CASSQAPRSSYEQYF | 15 | NA | TRBV14 | once | TRBJ2-7
CASSDWVAGVNTEAFF | 16 | NA | TRBV7-2 | many | TRBJ1-1
CSAFLGFGEQYF | 12 | NA | TRBV20-1 | NA | TRBJ2-7
CSVEPGQGVYGYTF | 14 | TRBD1 | TRBV29-1 | few | TRBJ1-2
CASSVSSGNEQFF | 13 | TRBD2 | TRBV7-3 | few | TRBJ2-1
CSASRVNSPLHF | 12 | NA | TRBV20-1 | NA | TRBJ1-6
CSANQGAGEYSPLHF | 15 | NA | TRBV20-1 | NA | TRBJ1-6
CASSILGGGQPQHF | 14 | NA | TRBV19 | few | TRBJ1-5
CASSYLRSGRTGETQYF | 17 | TRBD1 | TRBV6-5 | NA | TRBJ2-5
CASSLSPYLGDETQYF | 16 | NA | TRBV12-3/TRBV12-4 | NA | TRBJ2-5
CSAPGTSGDNEQFF | 14 | TRBD2 | TRBV20-1 | NA | TRBJ2-1
CASSLMDRAEAFF | 13 | TRBD1 | TRBV5-8 | NA | TRBJ1-1
CASSFAQNNNKLFF | 14 | NA | TRBV7-9 | NA | TRBJ1-4
CASTVPTGGYNEQFF | 15 | TRBD1 | TRBV19 | few | TRBJ2-1
CSARLGHLSEQYF | 13 | NA | TRBV20-1 | NA | TRBJ2-7
CASSPHRLHGYTF | 13 | NA | TRBV18 | once | TRBJ1-2
CASSQDRTGPHGGYTF | 16 | NA | TRBV3-1 | NA | TRBJ1-2
CATSARQGASGYTF | 14 | TRBD1 | TRBV15 | NA | TRBJ1-2
CASSNNPQQPQHF | 13 | NA | TRBV7-2 | few | TRBJ1-5
CASRGTAGNIQYF | 13 | TRBD1 | TRBV2 | NA | TRBJ2-4
CASSGKLAAPSYEQYF | 16 | TRBD2 | TRBV5-1 | few | TRBJ2-7
CASSLVGGWQPQHF | 14 | NA | TRBV18 | NA | TRBJ1-5
CASSPGLAGYEQYF | 14 | TRBD2 | TRBV18 | NA | TRBJ2-7
CASSVQVEPTNEKLFF | 16 | NA | TRBV5-1 | NA | TRBJ1-4
CASSQLAPEGTDTQYF | 16 | NA | TRBV4-3 | few | TRBJ2-3
CASSLEAGGWHEQFF | 15 | TRBD2 | TRBV7-2 | NA | TRBJ2-1
CATSAGSNQPQHF | 13 | NA | TRBV24-1 | NA | TRBJ1-5
CASSSGPDQPQHF | 13 | NA | TRBV5-1 | few | TRBJ1-5
CASSLTSGRVYEQYF | 15 | TRBD2 | TRBV5-1 | NA | TRBJ2-7
CASSNPSGRSVTDTQYF | 17 | TRBD2 | TRBV7-9 | few | TRBJ2-3
CSVRLAGKETQYF | 13 | TRBD2 | TRBV29-1 | NA | TRBJ2-5
CATSRRQGAGNTIYF | 15 | TRBD1 | TRBV15 | NA | TRBJ1-3
CASSPGVNTGELFF | 14 | NA | TRBV18 | NA | TRBJ2-2
CASSFTPFSKSYSPLHF | 17 | NA | TRBV7-9 | NA | TRBJ1-6
CASSSARFGEKLFF | 14 | NA | TRBV7-9 | many | TRBJ1-4
CASSTSRFRDTFYGYTF | 17 | NA | TRBV7-9 | NA | TRBJ1-2
CSARHKTGLAGDDEQFF | 17 | TRBD2 | TRBV20-1 | few | TRBJ2-1
CAWSPGTRETQYF | 13 | NA | TRBV30 | NA | TRBJ2-5
CASRRVEGYGEQFF | 14 | NA | TRBV4-3 | NA | TRBJ2-1
CSAEAERGDNEQFF | 14 | TRBD2 | TRBV20-1 | NA | TRBJ2-1
CASVPQGVSTEAFF | 14 | TRBD1 | TRBV7-9 | NA | TRBJ1-1
CASSLGSGGTEAFF | 14 | NA | TRBV5-1 | few | TRBJ1-1
CASSSAGLEGQSF | 13 | TRBD2 | TRBV7-2 | NA | TRBJ2-1
CASSMGGGVSSTEAFF | 16 | NA | TRBV7-9 | many | TRBJ1-1
CASRPSRGENTEAFF | 15 | NA | TRBV28 | many | TRBJ1-1
CASSYSAQDTSRNQPQHF | 18 | NA | TRBV6-2/TRBV6-3 | NA | TRBJ1-5
CSASRGSSPLHF | 12 | NA | TRBV20-1 | few | TRBJ1-6